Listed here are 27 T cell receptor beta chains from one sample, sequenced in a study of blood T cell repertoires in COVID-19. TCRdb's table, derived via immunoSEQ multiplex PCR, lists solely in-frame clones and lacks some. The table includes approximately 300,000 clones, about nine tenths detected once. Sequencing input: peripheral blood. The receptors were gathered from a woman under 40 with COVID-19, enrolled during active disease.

CDR3 sequence reads: CASSLQGGYATNEKLFF. Here the CDR3 DNA reads TGCGCCAGCAGCCTACAGGGGGGGTATGCAACTAATGAAAAACTGTTTTTT. This chain connects TRBV4-1 to TRBJ1-4; 8 nucleotides match TRBD1. CDR1 is MGHRA, CDR2 YSYEKL, per germline. Trimming cost V 4 bases and J 0 bases; bases outside gene matches: 7. This CDR3 contains 17 residues.

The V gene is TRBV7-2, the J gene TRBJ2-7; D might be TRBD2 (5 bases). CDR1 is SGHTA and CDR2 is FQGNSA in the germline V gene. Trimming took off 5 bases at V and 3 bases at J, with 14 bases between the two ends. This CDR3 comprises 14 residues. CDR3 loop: CASSPNSVHYEQYF. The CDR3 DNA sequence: TGTGCCAGCAGCCCAAATAGCGTACACTACGAGCAGTACTTC.

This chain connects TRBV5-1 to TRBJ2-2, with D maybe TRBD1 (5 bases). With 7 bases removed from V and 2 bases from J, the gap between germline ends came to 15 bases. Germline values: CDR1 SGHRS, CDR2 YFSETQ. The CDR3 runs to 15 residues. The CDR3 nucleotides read TGCGCCAGCGTTGGCAGGGAAGATAACACCGGGGAGCTGTTTTTT. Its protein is CASVGREDNTGELFF. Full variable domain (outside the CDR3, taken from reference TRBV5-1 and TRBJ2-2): KAGVTQTPRYLIKTRGQQVTLSCSPISGHRSVSWYQQTPGQGLQFLFEYFSETQRNKGNFPGRFSGRQFSNSRSEMNVSTLELGDSALYLCASVGREDNTGELFFGEGSRLTVL.

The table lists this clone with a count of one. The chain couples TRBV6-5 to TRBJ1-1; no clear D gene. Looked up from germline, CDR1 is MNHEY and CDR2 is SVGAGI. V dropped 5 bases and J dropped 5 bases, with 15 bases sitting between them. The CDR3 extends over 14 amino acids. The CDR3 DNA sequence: TGTGCCAGCAGTAACCGCCGGGTTGGGACTGAAGCTTTCTTT. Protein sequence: CASSNRRVGTEAFF.

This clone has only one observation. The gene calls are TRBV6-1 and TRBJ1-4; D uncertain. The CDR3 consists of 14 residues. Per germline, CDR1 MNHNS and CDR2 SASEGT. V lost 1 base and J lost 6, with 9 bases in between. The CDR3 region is CASSEVSSYEKLFF. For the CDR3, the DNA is TGTGCCAGCAGTGAAGTTTCCAGTTATGAAAAACTGTTTTTT.

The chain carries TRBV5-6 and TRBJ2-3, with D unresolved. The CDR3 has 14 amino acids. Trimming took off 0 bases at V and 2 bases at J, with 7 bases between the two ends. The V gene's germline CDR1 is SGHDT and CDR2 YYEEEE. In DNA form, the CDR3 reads TGTGCCAGCAGCTTGGCTTACTCCACAGATACGCAGTATTTT. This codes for CASSLAYSTDTQYF.

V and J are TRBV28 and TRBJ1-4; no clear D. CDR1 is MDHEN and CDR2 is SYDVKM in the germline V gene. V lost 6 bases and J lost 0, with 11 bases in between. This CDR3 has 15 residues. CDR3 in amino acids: CASSIPTATNEKLFF. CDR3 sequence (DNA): TGTGCCAGCAGCATTCCGACTGCAACTAATGAAAAACTGTTTTTT.

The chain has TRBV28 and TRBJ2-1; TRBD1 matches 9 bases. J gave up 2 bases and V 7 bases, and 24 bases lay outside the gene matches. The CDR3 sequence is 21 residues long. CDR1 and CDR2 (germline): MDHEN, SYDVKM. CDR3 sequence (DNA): TGTGCCAGCAAGCGGGACAGGGCAATGAATTGGGGGAGAATCCCCTACAATGAGCAGTTCTTC. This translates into CASKRDRAMNWGRIPYNEQFF.

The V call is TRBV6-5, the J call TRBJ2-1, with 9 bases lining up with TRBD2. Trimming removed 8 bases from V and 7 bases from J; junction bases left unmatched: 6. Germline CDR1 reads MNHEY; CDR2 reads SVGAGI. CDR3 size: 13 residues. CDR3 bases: TGTGCCAGCGGGCGGGAGGGTCGAAATGAGCAGTTCTTC. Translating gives CASGREGRNEQFF.

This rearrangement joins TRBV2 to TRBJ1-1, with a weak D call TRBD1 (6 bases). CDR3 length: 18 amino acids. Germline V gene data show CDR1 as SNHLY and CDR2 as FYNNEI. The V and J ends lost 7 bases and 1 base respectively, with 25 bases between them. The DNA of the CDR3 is TGTGCCAGCACCAATGCGAAGAAGCAAGGACAGCCGAACACTGAAGCTTTCTTT. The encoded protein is CASTNAKKQGQPNTEAFF. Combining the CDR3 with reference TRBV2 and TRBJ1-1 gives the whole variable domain EPEVTQTPSHQVTQMGQEVILRCVPISNHLYFYWYRQILGQKVEFLVSFYNNEISEKSEIFDDQFSVERPDGSNFTLKIRSTKLEDSAMYFCASTNAKKQGQPNTEAFFGQGTRLTVV.

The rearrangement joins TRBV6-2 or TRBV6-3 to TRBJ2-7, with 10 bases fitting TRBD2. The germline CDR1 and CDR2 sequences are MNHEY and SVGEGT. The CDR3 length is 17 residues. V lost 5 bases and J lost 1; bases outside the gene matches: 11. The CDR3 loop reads CASSLPTLSGGSYEQYF. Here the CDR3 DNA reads TGTGCCAGCAGTCTTCCCACTCTTAGCGGGGGGTCCTACGAGCAGTACTTC.

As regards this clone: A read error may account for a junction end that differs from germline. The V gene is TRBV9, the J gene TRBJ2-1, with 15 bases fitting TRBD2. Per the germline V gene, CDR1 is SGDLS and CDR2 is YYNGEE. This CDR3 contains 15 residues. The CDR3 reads CASSVGVGGLAGGVF. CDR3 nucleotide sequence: TGTGCCAGCAGCGTAGGGGTTGGGGGACTAGCGGGAGGAGTCTTC.

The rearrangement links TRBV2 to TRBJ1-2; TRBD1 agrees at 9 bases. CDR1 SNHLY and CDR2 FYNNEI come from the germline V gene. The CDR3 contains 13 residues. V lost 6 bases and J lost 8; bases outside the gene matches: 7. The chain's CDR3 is CASRAGTGSGYTF. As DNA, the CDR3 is TGTGCCAGCAGGGCCGGGACAGGGAGCGGCTACACCTTC.

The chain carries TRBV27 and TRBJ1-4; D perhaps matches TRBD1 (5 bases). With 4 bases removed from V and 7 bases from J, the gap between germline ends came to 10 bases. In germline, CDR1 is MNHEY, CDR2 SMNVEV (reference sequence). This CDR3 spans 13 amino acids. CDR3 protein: CASSSRGGEKLFF. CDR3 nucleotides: TGTGCCAGCAGTTCTAGGGGTGGTGAAAAACTGTTTTTT.

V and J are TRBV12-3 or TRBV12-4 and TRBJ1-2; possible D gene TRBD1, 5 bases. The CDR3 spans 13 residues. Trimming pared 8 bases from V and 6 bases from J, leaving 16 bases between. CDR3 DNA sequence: TGTGCCAGCTCCGAAGGCAGGGCGAATGGCTACACCTTC. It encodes CASSEGRANGYTF.

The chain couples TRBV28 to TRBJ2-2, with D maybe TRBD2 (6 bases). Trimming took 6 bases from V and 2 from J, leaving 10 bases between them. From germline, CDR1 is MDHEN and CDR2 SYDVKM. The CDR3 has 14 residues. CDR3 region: CASRSGLNTGELFF. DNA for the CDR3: TGTGCCAGCAGGTCGGGACTCAACACCGGGGAGCTGTTTTTT.

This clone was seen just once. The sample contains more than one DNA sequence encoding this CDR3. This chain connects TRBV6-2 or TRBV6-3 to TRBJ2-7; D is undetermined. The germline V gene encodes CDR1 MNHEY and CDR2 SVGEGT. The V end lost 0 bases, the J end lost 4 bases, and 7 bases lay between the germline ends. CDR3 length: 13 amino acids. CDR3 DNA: TGTGCCAGCAGTTACTCATTGCGGTACGAGCAGTACTTC. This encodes CASSYSLRYEQYF.

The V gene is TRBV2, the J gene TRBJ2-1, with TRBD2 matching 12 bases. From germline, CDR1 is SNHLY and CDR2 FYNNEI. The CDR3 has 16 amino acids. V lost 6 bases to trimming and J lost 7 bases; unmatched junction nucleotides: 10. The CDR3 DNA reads TGTGCCAGCAGCCAAAGACTAGCGGGAGTGGGGAATGAGCAGTTCTTC. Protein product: CASSQRLAGVGNEQFF.

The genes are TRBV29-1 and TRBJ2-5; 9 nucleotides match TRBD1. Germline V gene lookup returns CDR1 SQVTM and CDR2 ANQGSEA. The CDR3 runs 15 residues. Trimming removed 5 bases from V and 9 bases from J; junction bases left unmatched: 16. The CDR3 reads CSVWGQGLTRDAQYF. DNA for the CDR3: TGCAGCGTTTGGGGACAGGGCCTGACCAGAGACGCCCAGTACTTC.

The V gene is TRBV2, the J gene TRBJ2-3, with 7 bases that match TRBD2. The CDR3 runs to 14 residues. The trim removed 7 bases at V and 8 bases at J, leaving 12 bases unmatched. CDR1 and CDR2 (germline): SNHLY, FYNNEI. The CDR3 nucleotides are TGTGCCAGCAACGAGCGGGAAATATTTGTTACGCAGTATTTT. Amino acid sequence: CASNEREIFVTQYF.

The CDR3 DNA reads TGTGCCACCAGTGGAGGATCCAGGGTTGATGAAAAACTGTTTTTT. Translation gives CATSGGSRVDEKLFF. The chain couples TRBV24-1 to TRBJ1-4; TRBD1 is a possible D gene (5 bases). Germline-derived CDR1 and CDR2 are KGHDR and SFDVKD. Between the trimmed V and J ends, which lost 5 bases and 6 bases, there was a span of 15 bases. This CDR3 comprises 15 residues.

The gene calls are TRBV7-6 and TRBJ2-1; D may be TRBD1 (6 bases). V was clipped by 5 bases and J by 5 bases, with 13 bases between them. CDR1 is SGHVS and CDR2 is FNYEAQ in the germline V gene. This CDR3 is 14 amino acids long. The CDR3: CASSRIRQDNEQFF. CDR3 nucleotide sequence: TGTGCCAGCAGCCGGATTCGACAGGACAATGAGCAGTTCTTC.

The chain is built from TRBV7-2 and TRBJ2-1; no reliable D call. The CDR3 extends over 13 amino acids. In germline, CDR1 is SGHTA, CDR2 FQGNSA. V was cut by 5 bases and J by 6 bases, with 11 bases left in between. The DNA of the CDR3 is TGTGCCAGCAGCAAAGTAACTCCCAATGAGCAGTTCTTC. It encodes CASSKVTPNEQFF.

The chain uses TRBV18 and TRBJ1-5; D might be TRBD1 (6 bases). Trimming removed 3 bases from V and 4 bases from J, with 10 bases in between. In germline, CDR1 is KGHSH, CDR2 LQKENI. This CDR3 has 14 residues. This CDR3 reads CASSPSGQNQPQHF. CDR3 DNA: TGTGCCAGCTCACCCTCGGGACAAAATCAGCCCCAGCATTTT.

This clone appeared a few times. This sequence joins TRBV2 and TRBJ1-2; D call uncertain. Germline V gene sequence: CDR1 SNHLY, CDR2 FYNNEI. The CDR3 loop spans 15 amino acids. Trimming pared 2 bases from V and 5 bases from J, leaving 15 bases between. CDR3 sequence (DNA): TGTGCCAGCAGTGAACCCCTAAGTCTGTGGTATGGCTACACCTTC. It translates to CASSEPLSLWYGYTF.

CDR3 coding DNA: TGCGCCAGCAGCTCGAGACTAGCGGAAAACTACGAGCAGTACTTC. Protein product: CASSSRLAENYEQYF. This chain uses TRBV4-3 with TRBJ2-7; 9 bases align to TRBD2. Unmatched junction bases numbered 8, after V lost 5 bases and J lost 3 bases. In germline, CDR1 is LGHNA, CDR2 YSLEER. The length of the CDR3 is 15 residues.

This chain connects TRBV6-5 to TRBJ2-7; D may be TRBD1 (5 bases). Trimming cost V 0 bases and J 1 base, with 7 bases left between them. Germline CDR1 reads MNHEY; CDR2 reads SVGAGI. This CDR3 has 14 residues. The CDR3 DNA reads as TGTGCCAGCAGTTACTCGGCAGGGTCCTACGAGCAGTACTTC. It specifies CASSYSAGSYEQYF.